A single sample is the source of the 12 T cell receptor beta chains below, sequenced in a study of blood T cell repertoires in COVID-19. Method: immunoSEQ multiplex PCR; TCRdb's copy keeps in-frame clones and lacks some. The data show hundreds of thousands of clones, about four fifths seen once. The sequenced material came from PBMCs or T cells enriched from blood (not recorded which). Receptors were obtained from a woman in her fifties or sixties who had been exposed to COVID-19.

The chain has TRBV7-9 and TRBJ1-1, with a possible D match to TRBD1 (5 bases). This CDR3 is 12 amino acids long. V shed 6 bases and J shed 5 bases, with 10 bases lying between them. Germline-derived CDR1 and CDR2 are SEHNR and FQNEAQ (reference sequence). The CDR3 DNA reads TGTGCCAGCAGGCTCGGGGGGACTGAAGCTTTCTTT. Translating gives CASRLGGTEAFF.

The chain links TRBV7-9 to TRBJ2-6; 11 bases are a match to TRBD2. V dropped 5 bases and J dropped 0; count of bases not matched to a gene: 6. The CDR3 spans 18 residues. The germline V gene has CDR1 SEHNR and CDR2 FQNEAQ (reference sequence). The CDR3 DNA reads as TGTGCCAGCAGCCTACTAGCGGGGGTGGCCTCTGGGGCCAACGTCCTGACTTTC. Encoded protein: CASSLLAGVASGANVLTF.

The chain carries TRBV20-1 and TRBJ1-6, with D unclear. The CDR3 has 16 residues. V lost 3 bases and J 0 bases, leaving 12 bases between the germline ends. Germline assignment: CDR1 DFQATT and CDR2 SNEGSKA (reference sequence). CDR3 bases: TGCAGTGCTAGTCTGAGTCTGAGCTCCTATAATTCACCCCTCCACTTT. It specifies CSASLSLSSYNSPLHF.

The chain has TRBV11-2 and TRBJ1-1, with D possibly matching TRBD1 (5 bases). The CDR3 covers 17 residues. Germline CDR1 is SGHAT and CDR2 is FQNNGV. V lost 5 bases to trimming and J lost 5 bases, with 24 bases between them. The DNA for the CDR3 is TGTGCCAGCAGCCGAAGGTGGGACTCCATCCTGGGTACTGAAGCTTTCTTT. This translates into CASSRRWDSILGTEAFF.

The J gene is TRBJ1-1, the V gene TRBV6-5, with 8 bases aligning to TRBD1. This CDR3 spans 14 amino acids. V gave up 8 bases and J gave up 1 base; unmatched junction bases: 6. The germline gives CDR1 MNHEY, CDR2 SVGAGI. For the CDR3, the DNA is TGTGCCAGCGTCCGGACAGGGAGGAACACTGAAGCTTTCTTT. This sequence encodes CASVRTGRNTEAFF.

DNA for the CDR3: TGTGCCAGCTCACCGGTTGGGGGGGCTTTCAGTGAAGCTTTCTTT. Translated: CASSPVGGAFSEAFF. The chain couples TRBV18 to TRBJ1-1; possible D gene TRBD1, 6 bases. This CDR3 is 15 amino acids long. Germline-derived CDR1 and CDR2 are KGHSH and LQKENI. V was cut by 3 bases and J by 7 bases, with 18 bases left in between.

This clone was found a few times. The chain employs TRBV5-4 and TRBJ1-2; 7 nucleotides line up with TRBD1. After removal of 3 bases from V and 4 bases from J, the junction contained 6 bases not matched to a gene. This CDR3 contains 14 residues. The germline V gene has CDR1 SGHNT and CDR2 YYREEE (reference sequence). CDR3 coding DNA: TGTGCCAGCAGCTCCTCCGGGACAGTCTATGGCTACACCTTC. Its translation: CASSSSGTVYGYTF.

The gene calls are TRBV2 and TRBJ1-6; the match to TRBD1 covers 12 bases. The CDR3 length is 15 residues. Germline CDR1 is SNHLY and CDR2 is FYNNEI. V dropped 4 bases and J dropped 10; count of bases not matched to a gene: 5. This CDR3 reads CASSGTGTGGSPLHF. Here the CDR3 DNA reads TGTGCCAGCAGTGGGACCGGGACAGGGGGCTCACCCCTCCACTTT.

The chain employs TRBV5-4 and TRBJ2-1; D gene unclear. The CDR3 totals 16 residues. Germline CDR1 and CDR2: SGHNT and YYREEE (reference sequence). V gave up 0 bases and J gave up 4 bases, with 14 bases separating them. CDR3 amino acids: CASSLGGGSLYNEQFF. The CDR3 coding sequence is TGTGCCAGCAGCTTGGGAGGCGGCTCCTTATACAATGAGCAGTTCTTC.

The chain employs TRBV29-1 and TRBJ2-7; no clear D. The length of the CDR3 is 15 residues. CDR1 is SQVTM, CDR2 ANQGSEA, per germline. V was cut by 7 bases and J by 2 bases, with 21 bases left in between. The CDR3 sequence is CSGLGSPWITYEQYF. The CDR3 DNA reads as TGCAGCGGGCTCGGGTCCCCGTGGATAACCTACGAGCAGTACTTC.

This clone was found a few times. Germline is not matched at one junction end, which may reflect a read error. The chain joins TRBV7-2 to TRBJ1-2; no clear D. The germline V gene encodes CDR1 SGHTA and CDR2 FQGNSA. The CDR3 contains 12 residues. This chain's CDR3 is CASSEGRVELVF. Here the CDR3 DNA reads TGTGCCAGCAGCGAAGGGCGGGTAGAGCTCGTCTTC.

The rearrangement uses TRBV18 and TRBJ1-2; D is possibly TRBD1 (5 bases). The CDR3 covers 13 residues. V lost 3 bases to trimming and J lost 4 bases, with 9 bases between them. CDR1 and CDR2 from the germline V gene are KGHSH and LQKENI. The CDR3 bases are TGTGCCAGCTCACCCTCAGGGTCCTATGGCTACACCTTC. The encoded protein is CASSPSGSYGYTF.